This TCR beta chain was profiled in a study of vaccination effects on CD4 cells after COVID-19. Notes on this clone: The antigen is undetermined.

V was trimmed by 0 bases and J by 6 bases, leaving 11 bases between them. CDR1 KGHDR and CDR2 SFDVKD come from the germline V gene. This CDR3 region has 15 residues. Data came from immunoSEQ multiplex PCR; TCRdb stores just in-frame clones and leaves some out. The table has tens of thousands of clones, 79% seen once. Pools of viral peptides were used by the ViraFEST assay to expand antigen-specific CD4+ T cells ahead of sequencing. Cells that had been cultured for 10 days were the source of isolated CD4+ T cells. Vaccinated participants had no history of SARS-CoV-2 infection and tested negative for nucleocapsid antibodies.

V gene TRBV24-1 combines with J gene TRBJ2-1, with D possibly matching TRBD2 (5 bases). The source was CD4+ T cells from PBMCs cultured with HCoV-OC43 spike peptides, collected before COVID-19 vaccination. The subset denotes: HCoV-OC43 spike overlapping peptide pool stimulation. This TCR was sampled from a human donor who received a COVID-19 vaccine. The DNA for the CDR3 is TGTGCCACCAGTGATTTGCGGGGTGCGGGCAATGAGCAGTTCTTC. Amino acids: CATSDLRGAGNEQFF.